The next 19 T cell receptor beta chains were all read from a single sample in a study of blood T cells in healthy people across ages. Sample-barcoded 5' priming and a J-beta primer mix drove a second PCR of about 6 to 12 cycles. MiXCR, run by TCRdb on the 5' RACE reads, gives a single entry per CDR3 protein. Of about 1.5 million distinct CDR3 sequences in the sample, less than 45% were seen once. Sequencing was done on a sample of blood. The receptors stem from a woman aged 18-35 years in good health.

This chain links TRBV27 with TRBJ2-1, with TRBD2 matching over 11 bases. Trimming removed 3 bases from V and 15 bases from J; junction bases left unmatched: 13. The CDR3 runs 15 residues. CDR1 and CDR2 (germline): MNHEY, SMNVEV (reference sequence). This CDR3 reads CASSFLLAGAPEWFF. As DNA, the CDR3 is TGTGCCAGCAGTTTCCTACTAGCGGGGGCTCCCGAATGGTTCTTC.

DNA for the CDR3: TGTGCCAGCAGACTAAGGCGATTGGGAGGGGAGACCCAGTTCTTC. Translation gives CASRLRRLGGETQFF. The chain uses TRBV11-2 and TRBJ2-1; 7 nucleotides line up with TRBD2. The germline V gene encodes CDR1 SGHAT and CDR2 FQNNGV. V was clipped by 6 bases and J by 13 bases; unmatched bases: 18. This CDR3 contains 15 residues.

The CDR3 bases are TGCGCCAGCAGCCAAGCAGGGCCCCGCTCCTATAATTCACCCCTCCACTTT. Translation: CASSQAGPRSYNSPLHF. This chain uses TRBV4-1 with TRBJ1-6; the D gene is possibly TRBD1 (5 bases). V was trimmed by 1 base and J by 0 bases, leaving 10 bases between them. Germline V CDR1 and CDR2: MGHRA, YSYEKL. The CDR3 sequence is 17 residues long.

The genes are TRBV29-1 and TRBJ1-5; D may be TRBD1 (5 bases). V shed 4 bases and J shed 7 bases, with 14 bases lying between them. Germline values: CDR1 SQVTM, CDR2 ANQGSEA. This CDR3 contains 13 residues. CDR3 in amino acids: CSVGDSSGQPQHF. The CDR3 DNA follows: TGCAGCGTTGGGGACTCATCAGGGCAGCCCCAGCATTTT.

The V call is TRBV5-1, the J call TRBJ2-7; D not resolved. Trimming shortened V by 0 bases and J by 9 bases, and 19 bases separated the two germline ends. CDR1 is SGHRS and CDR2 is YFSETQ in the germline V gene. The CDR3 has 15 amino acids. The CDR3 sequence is CASSLEATATIGQYF. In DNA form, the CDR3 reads TGCGCCAGCAGCTTGGAGGCCACGGCAACTATCGGGCAGTACTTC.

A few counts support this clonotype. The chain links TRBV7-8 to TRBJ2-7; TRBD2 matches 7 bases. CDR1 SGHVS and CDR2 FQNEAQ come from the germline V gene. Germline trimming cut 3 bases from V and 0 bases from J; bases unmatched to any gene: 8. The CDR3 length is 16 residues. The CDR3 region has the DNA TGTGCCAGCAGCTTGCCCGGGACTATGAGCTCCTACGAGCAGTACTTC. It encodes CASSLPGTMSSYEQYF.

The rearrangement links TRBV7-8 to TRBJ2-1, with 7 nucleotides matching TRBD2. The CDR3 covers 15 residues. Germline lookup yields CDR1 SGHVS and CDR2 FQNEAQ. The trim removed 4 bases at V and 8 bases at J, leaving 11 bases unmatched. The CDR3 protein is CASSWGPSGTYEQFF. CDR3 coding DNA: TGTGCCAGCAGCTGGGGACCTAGCGGTACCTATGAGCAGTTCTTC.

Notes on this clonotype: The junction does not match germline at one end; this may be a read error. The CDR3 region has the DNA TGTGCCAGCAGCTTACTCGGTCCACCCCCCCACTTT. As protein: CASSLLGPPPHF. The chain recombines TRBV13 with TRBJ1-6; D unresolved. This CDR3 has 12 amino acids. Looked up from germline, CDR1 is PRHDT and CDR2 is FYEKMQ (reference sequence).

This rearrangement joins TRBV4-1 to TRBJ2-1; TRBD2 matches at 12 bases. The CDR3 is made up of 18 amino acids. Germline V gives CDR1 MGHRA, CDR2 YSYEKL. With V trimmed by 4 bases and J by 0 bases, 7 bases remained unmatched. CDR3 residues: CASSPRSTSGGSYNEQFF. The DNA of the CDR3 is TGCGCCAGCAGCCCCCGCTCGACTAGCGGGGGCTCCTACAATGAGCAGTTCTTC.

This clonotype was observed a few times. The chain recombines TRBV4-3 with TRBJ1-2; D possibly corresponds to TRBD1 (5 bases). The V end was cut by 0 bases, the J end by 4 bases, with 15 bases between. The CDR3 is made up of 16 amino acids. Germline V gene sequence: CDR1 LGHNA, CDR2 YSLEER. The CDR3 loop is CASSQEGPPRIYGYTF. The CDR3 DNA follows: TGCGCCAGCAGCCAAGAGGGACCTCCGAGGATCTATGGCTACACCTTC.

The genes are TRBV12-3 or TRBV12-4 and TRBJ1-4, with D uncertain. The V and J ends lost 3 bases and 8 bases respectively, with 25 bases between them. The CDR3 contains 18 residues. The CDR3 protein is CASSFPAGTAPKAEKLFF. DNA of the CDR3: TGTGCCAGCAGTTTTCCGGCGGGAACAGCCCCGAAGGCCGAAAAACTGTTTTTT.

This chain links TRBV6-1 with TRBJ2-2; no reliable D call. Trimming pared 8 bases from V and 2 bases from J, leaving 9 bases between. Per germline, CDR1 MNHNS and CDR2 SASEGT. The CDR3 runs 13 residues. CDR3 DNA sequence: TGTGCCAGCTTCGTGGCTAACACCGGGGAGCTGTTTTTT. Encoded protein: CASFVANTGELFF.

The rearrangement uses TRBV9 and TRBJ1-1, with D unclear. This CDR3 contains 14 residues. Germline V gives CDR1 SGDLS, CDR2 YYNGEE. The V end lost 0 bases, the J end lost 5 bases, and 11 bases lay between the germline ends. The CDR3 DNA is TGTGCCAGCAGCGTAGACCCCCGTTGGACTGAAGCTTTCTTT. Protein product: CASSVDPRWTEAFF.

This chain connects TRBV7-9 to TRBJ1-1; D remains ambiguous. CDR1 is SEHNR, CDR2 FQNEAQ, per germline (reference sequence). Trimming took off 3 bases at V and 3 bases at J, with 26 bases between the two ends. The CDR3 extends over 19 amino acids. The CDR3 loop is CASSLASPPRRARDTEAFF. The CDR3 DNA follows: TGTGCCAGCAGCTTGGCATCCCCCCCCAGACGCGCGCGGGACACTGAAGCTTTCTTT.

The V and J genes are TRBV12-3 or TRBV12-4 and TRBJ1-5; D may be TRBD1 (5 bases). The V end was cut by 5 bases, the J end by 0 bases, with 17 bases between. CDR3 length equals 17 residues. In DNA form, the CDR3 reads TGTGCCAGCAGTCCCCCGGGGGGAAGACATAGCAATCAGCCCCAGCATTTT. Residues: CASSPPGGRHSNQPQHF.

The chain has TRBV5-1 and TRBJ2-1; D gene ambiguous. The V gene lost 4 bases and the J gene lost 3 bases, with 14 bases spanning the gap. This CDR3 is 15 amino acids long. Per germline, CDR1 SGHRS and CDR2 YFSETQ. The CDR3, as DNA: TGCGCCAGCAGCCCCGGAGAAACAGTCTACAATGAGCAGTTCTTC. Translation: CASSPGETVYNEQFF. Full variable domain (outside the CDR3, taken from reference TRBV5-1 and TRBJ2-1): KAGVTQTPRYLIKTRGQQVTLSCSPISGHRSVSWYQQTPGQGLQFLFEYFSETQRNKGNFPGRFSGRQFSNSRSEMNVSTLELGDSALYLCASSPGETVYNEQFFGPGTRLTVL.

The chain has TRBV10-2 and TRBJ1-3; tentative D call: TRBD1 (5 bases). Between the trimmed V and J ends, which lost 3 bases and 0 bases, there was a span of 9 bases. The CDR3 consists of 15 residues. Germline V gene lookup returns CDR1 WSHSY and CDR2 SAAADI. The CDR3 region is CASSDRADSGNTIYF. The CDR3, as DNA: TGCGCCAGCAGTGACAGGGCCGACTCTGGAAACACCATATATTTT.

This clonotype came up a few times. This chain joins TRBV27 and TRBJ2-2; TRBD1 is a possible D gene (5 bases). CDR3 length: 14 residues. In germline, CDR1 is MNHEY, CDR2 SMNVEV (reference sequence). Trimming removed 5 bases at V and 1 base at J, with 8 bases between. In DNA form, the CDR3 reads TGTGCCAGCAGTCGGACACGGAACACCGGGGAGCTGTTTTTT. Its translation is CASSRTRNTGELFF.

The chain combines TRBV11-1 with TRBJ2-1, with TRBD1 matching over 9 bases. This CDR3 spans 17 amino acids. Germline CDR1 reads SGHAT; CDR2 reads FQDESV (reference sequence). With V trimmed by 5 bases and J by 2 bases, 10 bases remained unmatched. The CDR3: CASSPIQGAPTYNEQFF. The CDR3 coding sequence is TGTGCCAGCAGCCCAATACAGGGGGCGCCGACCTACAATGAGCAGTTCTTC.